This TCR beta chain originates from a study of blood T cell repertoires in COVID-19 (dated by TCRdb to the early 2020s). As for the study more broadly: Collaborator samples came from the United States, Italy and Spain and covered acute and convalescent phases of COVID-19. The prospective study material was composed of cDNA or gDNA derived from T cells, B-cell-depleted T cells, or PBMCs. The dataset comprised deeply sampled blood TCRbeta repertoires from subjects exposed to, actively infected with, or recovered from COVID-19. The repertoires were released in a freely available public database intended as a resource for research on the immune response to SARS-CoV-2. Samples came from the ongoing ImmuneRACE study (first 160 participants) plus 1,254 subjects from 6 global collaborators. A de-identified subject ID, COVID-19 status, age in years and sex were almost always included in the sample metadata. Where available, HLA class I and class II types were obtained from metadata supplied by the sample provider rather than from assay-based typing.

Taken from cysteine to phenylalanine, the CDR3 has 15 residues. CDR3 DNA is the only sequence kept; it has 45 bases, read in frame from the first base. Between the V and J ends, shortened by 2 bases and 6 bases respectively, the junction contains 14 bases. The germline V gene (reference sequence) sets CDR1 to SGHKS and CDR2 to YYEKEE. Broader findings and caveats from the paper: The amount of clinical and demographic metadata varied by source and participant and was provided uncurated.

TCRbeta CDR3 regions were amplified from genomic DNA by means of the immunoSEQ Assay, a bias-controlled multiplex PCR. On the study's bioinformatics: The number of nucleated cells in each sample was estimated by amplification of reference gene primers within the assay. Sequence reads were collapsed and filtered to measure the absolute abundance of every unique TCRbeta CDR3 rearrangement. For each sample, productive Simpson clonality was calculated by taking the square root of Simpson's diversity index across productive rearrangements. This is the immuneACCESS table as TCRdb keeps it, with only in-frame sequences that have V and J called. A part of the clones is gone; compared with another copy, unresolved V genes explain less than half, and the rest is unexplained. V and J calls plus clone size are reproduced from that table; the DNA served to infer D and trimming. This sample comprises some 210,000 clones, roughly 84% of them detected only once. Around 6.6% of the sample is in the top ten clones.

Another Seattle source contributed samples from volunteer blood donors who had recovered from COVID-19. The collaborating institutions used their own protocols to collect whole blood in K2EDTA tubes. For TCRbeta analysis, collaborators shipped samples in one of three forms: frozen whole blood, isolated PBMCs, or DNA extracted from either of those sample types. As regards this clone: The antigen it binds to is not known. Per-nucleotide qualities are absent, and no much larger clonotype sits a single base away.

The chain uses TRBV5-5 and TRBJ2-2; D gene: possibly TRBD2, on 6 matching bases. This sequence originates from a woman aged 35 to 49 who had recovered from COVID-19. Source material: peripheral blood. The DNA is as follows: TGTGCCAGCAGCTTCGAACTAGCTGAGGCCGGGGAGCTGTTTTTT. It translates as CASSFELAEAGELFF.